The 27 T cell receptor beta chains below come from one sample, sequenced in a study of CD8+ T cells in alopecia areata. The authors extracted RNA and reverse transcribed it into cDNA as the sequencing template. Some clones are missing from TCRdb's copy, which holds only in-frame ones; the method was immunoSEQ multiplex PCR. The sample yields around 290,000 clones, without any singletons. Pooled cells of cutaneous lymph node origin were sorted on CD4, CD8alpha, NKG2D, NKG2ACE and other markers. The source material was CD4+ T cells sorted from a lymph node. The receptor source for this set is a C3H/HeJ mouse with alopecia areata. This strain's MHC haplotype is H2-k.

As regards this clone: The genes and germline here are from mouse. The sequence runs out 4 residues before the end of the CDR3; the remainder is reconstructed from the germline J gene. This specimen includes other DNA sequences encoding the same CDR3. The rearrangement uses TRBV19 and TRBJ2-3; unclear D gene. Germline V CDR1 and CDR2: FNHDT, SITEND (reference sequence). V lost 5 bases to trimming and J lost 0 bases, with 4 bases between them. The CDR3 runs to 12 residues. The CDR3: CASRTSAETLYF. CDR3 DNA (partial): TGTGCCAGCAGGACTAGTGCAGAA.

This clone has only a few counts. The genes are named according to mouse. The read ends 4 residues early relative to the CDR3; the germline J gene fills the gap. J is TRBJ2-2 and V is TRBV13-2; a possible D gene is TRBD2 (5 bases). The CDR3 is made up of 11 amino acids. The germline gives CDR1 NNHNN, CDR2 SYGAGS (reference sequence). The DNA read from the CDR3 is TGTGCCAGCGGCTGGGCTGGG. It translates to CASGWAG. The entire CDR3 reads CASGWAGQLYF.

As concerns this clone: Germline and genes: mouse. The read finishes 4 residues shy of the CDR3 end, and the germline J gene is used to complete it. The same CDR3 can be traced to other DNA sequences in this sample. V and J are TRBV5 and TRBJ2-7; 10 bases match TRBD2. Germline CDR1 reads LGHNA; CDR2 reads YNLKQL (reference sequence). The CDR3 contains 15 residues. Partial CDR3 DNA: TGTGCCAGCAGCCAAACTGGGGGGGGAGCTTAT. It encodes CASSQTGGGAY. The full CDR3 sequence reads CASSQTGGGAYEQYF.

With respect to this clone: The germline and genes are mouse ones. From the germline J gene comes the end of the CDR3, since the read stops 4 residues before it. The chain is built from TRBV17 and TRBJ1-1; 7 bases are shared with TRBD1. With V trimmed by 4 bases and J by 2 bases, 4 bases remained unmatched. This CDR3 region has 14 residues. Germline loops: CDR1 MNHDT, CDR2 YYDKIL. The CDR3 protein is CASSMGGGNTEVFF. The part of the CDR3 DNA that was read is TGTGCTAGCAGTATGGGAGGGGGCAACACA.

On this clone: The gene symbols are mouse symbols. The CDR3 goes on 4 residues after the read ends, and that part is filled in from the germline J gene. The J gene is TRBJ2-2, the V gene TRBV31, with TRBD2 matching over 7 bases. The V segment lost 5 bases and the J segment 3 bases; nucleotides outside the gene matches: 6. From germline, CDR1 is GKSSPN and CDR2 SITVG. CDR3 length equals 14 residues. The CDR3 is CAWGRGGYTGQLYF. CDR3 bases read: TGTGCCTGGGGCCGGGGGGGGTACACCGGG.

This clone was counted ten times or more. Gene names follow the mouse nomenclature. The CDR3 extends 4 residues past the end of the read, so its final part is completed from the germline J gene. The chain combines TRBV2 with TRBJ2-2; D gene ambiguous. Germline assignment: CDR1 LGHNA and CDR2 YSYQKL. The CDR3 consists of 15 residues. The V and J ends lost 0 bases and 2 bases respectively, with 7 bases between them. The part of the CDR3 DNA that was read is TGTGCCAGCAGCCAAGATACAGCTAACACCGGG. Translating it yields CASSQDTANTG. The CDR3 reads in full as CASSQDTANTGQLYF.

This clone appeared a few times. The genes are named according to mouse. The read ends 4 residues early relative to the CDR3; the germline J gene fills the gap. The chain uses TRBV12-2 and TRBJ2-4; 9 nucleotides line up with TRBD1. Germline loops: CDR1 SGHLS, CDR2 HYDKME. The CDR3 is 13 residues long. CDR3 region: CARGTGWENTLYF. The covered CDR3 bases are TGTGCCAGGGGGACAGGGTGGGAAAAC.

This clone was seen more than once but under ten times. Gene names and germline match the mouse. The sequence runs out 4 residues before the end of the CDR3; the remainder is reconstructed from the germline J gene. This rearrangement joins TRBV31 to TRBJ2-1, with 8 bases identical to TRBD2. V shed 5 bases and J 0 bases; nucleotides not matched to a gene: 3. The V gene's germline CDR1 is GKSSPN and CDR2 SITVG. The CDR3 runs 14 residues. The CDR3 protein is CAWGLGYNYAEQFF. Partial CDR3 DNA: TGTGCCTGGGGACTGGGATATAACTATGCT.

This clone was counted only a few times. Genes and germline come from the mouse. The read terminates 3 residues ahead of where the CDR3 ends, so the germline J gene completes it. This sequence joins TRBV17 and TRBJ1-6; TRBD1 matches at 10 bases. TRBJ1-6 is an open reading frame whose function is uncertain. Germline trimming cut 7 bases from V and 1 base from J; bases unmatched to any gene: 4. The CDR3 is made up of 16 amino acids. Germline V gene data show CDR1 as MNHDT and CDR2 as YYDKIL. The CDR3: CASNLTGGSYNSPLYF. The DNA read from the CDR3 is TGTGCTAGCAACCTGACAGGGGGCTCCTATAATTCGCCC.

This clone was seen only a few times. The genes and germline here are from mouse. The missing CDR3 end, 4 residues past where the read stops, is filled in from the germline J gene. The V and J genes are TRBV17 and TRBJ2-4; perhaps TRBD2 as D (5 bases). From germline, CDR1 is MNHDT and CDR2 YYDKIL. The CDR3 covers 12 residues. The CDR3 DNA, read in part, is TGTGCTAGCAGTAGACTGGGAAAC. Translation gives CASSRLGN. The entire CDR3 reads CASSRLGNTLYF.

This clone has more than one count but fewer than ten. The gene names here belong to mouse. The read gets to within 4 residues of the CDR3 end, and the germline J gene fills in the rest. This chain joins TRBV13-1 and TRBJ2-5; TRBD2 might be the D (5 bases). Germline V gives CDR1 NSHNY, CDR2 SYGAGN. Trimming removed 3 bases at V and 2 bases at J, with 10 bases between. This CDR3 is 14 amino acids long. This CDR3 reads CASSARTLQDTQYF. The sequenced CDR3 bases are TGTGCCAGCAGTGCTCGGACTCTCCAAGAC.

Points on this clone: Mouse names are used for the genes. The read ends 3 residues shy of where the CDR3 ends; the end is completed using the germline J gene. Distinct nucleotide sequences in the sample also encode this CDR3. The chain carries TRBV5 and TRBJ1-6; no definite D call. TRBJ1-6 is designated an ORF whose function remains uncertain. CDR3 length: 15 residues. Germline V lookup: CDR1 LGHNA, CDR2 YNLKQL (reference sequence). The V and J ends lost 2 bases and 0 bases respectively, with 5 bases between them. CDR3 DNA, as far as it was read: TGTGCCAGCAGCCAACAAGATTCCTATAATTCGCCC. Protein sequence: CASSQQDSYNSP. In full, the CDR3 is CASSQQDSYNSPLYF.

This clone was observed a few times. Mouse names are used for the genes. The sequenced fragment ends 4 residues before the CDR3 boundary, so the rest is inferred from the germline J gene. This rearrangement joins TRBV13-2 to TRBJ2-7; 8 bases fit TRBD1. CDR1 NNHNN and CDR2 SYGAGS come from the germline V gene (reference sequence). The CDR3 contains 12 residues. Trimming cost V 5 bases and J 3 bases; bases outside gene matches: 1. CDR3 amino acids: CASGDRDYEQYF. The CDR3 bases that were read are TGTGCCAGCGGGGACAGGGACTAT.

Comment on this clone: The germline and genes are mouse ones. Other DNA sequences from this sample encode an identical CDR3 as well. CDR3 amino acids: CTCSADGGGAGAEQFF. The part of the CDR3 DNA that was read is TGCACCTGCAGTGCAGATGGGGGGGGCGCCGGTGCT. The chain carries TRBV1 and TRBJ2-1; 8 positions agree with TRBD2. The read is 4 residues too short to cover the CDR3 end, so that end is filled in from the germline J gene. V dropped 0 bases and J dropped 6; count of bases not matched to a gene: 7. CDR1 is NSQYPW, CDR2 LRSPGD, per germline (reference sequence). The CDR3 has 16 amino acids.

Regarding this clone: The gene names here belong to mouse. The CDR3 end falls 4 residues outside the read, so it is completed with the germline J gene. V gene TRBV14 combines with J gene TRBJ2-3; 11 bases match TRBD2. The V gene end was trimmed by 5 bases and the J gene end by 2 bases; junction bases not matched to a gene: 7. CDR3 length: 16 amino acids. Germline values: CDR1 SGHDT, CDR2 FRDEAV. The CDR3 loop reads CASRHWGGVDAETLYF. CDR3 bases read: TGTGCCAGCAGACACTGGGGGGGCGTGGATGCAGAA. Full variable domain (rest looked up from reference TRBV14 and TRBJ2-3): EAGVTQSPRYAVLQEGQAVSFWCDPISGHDTLYWYQQPRDQGPQLLVYFRDEAVIDNSQLPSDRFSAVRPKGTNSTLKIQSAKQGDTATYLCASRHWGGVDAETLYFGSGTRLTVL.

This clone was seen more than once but under ten times. The germline and genes are mouse ones. With the read ending 4 residues before the CDR3 end, the germline J gene is used to fill in that end. The J gene is TRBJ2-1, the V gene TRBV29; D perhaps matches TRBD1 (7 bases). Germline loops: CDR1 MSHET, CDR2 SYDVDS. The CDR3 has 13 residues. The CDR3 region is CASRGGAGAEQFF. CDR3 bases read: TGTGCTAGCAGAGGGGGCGCGGGGGCT.

To note about this clone: Mouse names are used for the genes. Coverage ceases 4 residues before the CDR3 finishes, and the germline J gene fills in the end. Other DNA sequences of this sample code for an identical CDR3. V gene TRBV5 combines with J gene TRBJ2-7, with TRBD2 identical over 8 bases. J was trimmed by 2 bases and V by 4 bases; bases with no gene match: 4. This CDR3 region has 14 residues. Germline values: CDR1 LGHNA, CDR2 YNLKQL (reference sequence). CDR3 DNA, as far as it was read: TGTGCCAGCAGCCCGCTGGGGGGCGCCTAT. Residues: CASSPLGGAY. The CDR3 reads in full as CASSPLGGAYEQYF.

This clone was seen a handful of times. Gene names and germline match the mouse. The read terminates 4 residues before the CDR3 end, so the remaining end is supplied by the germline J gene. This chain connects TRBV19 to TRBJ2-7, with TRBD2 identical over 10 bases. The CDR3 extends over 13 amino acids. Germline CDR1 FNHDT, CDR2 SITEND (reference sequence). The CDR3 DNA, read in part, is TGTGCCAGCAGCCCGACTGGGGGGCAT. Residues: CASSPTGGH. In full, the CDR3 is CASSPTGGHEQYF.

In its sample, this clone was seen a few times. Gene names and germline refer to mouse. The DNA ends 4 residues before the CDR3 does, and the rest of the CDR3 is filled in from the germline J gene. Other nucleotide sequences from this sample produce the same CDR3. V and J are TRBV1 and TRBJ2-7, with D perhaps TRBD1 (6 bases). This CDR3 has 14 amino acids. Germline CDR1 reads NSQYPW; CDR2 reads LRSPGD (reference sequence). Deletions cut 2 bases from V and 0 bases from J, with 8 bases between. The sequenced part of the CDR3 DNA is TGCACCTGCAGTGCAAGGGACAACTCCTAT. This gives the protein CTCSARDNSY. The CDR3 in its entirety is CTCSARDNSYEQYF. The variable domain in full, with the rest retrieved from reference TRBV1 and TRBJ2-7, is VTLLEQNPRWRLVPRGQAVNLRCILKNSQYPWMSWYQQDLQKQLQWLFTLRSPGDKEVKSLPGADYLATRVTDTELRLQVANMSQGRTLYCTCSARDNSYEQYFGPGTRLTVL.

Details on this clone: The germline and genes are mouse ones. With the read ending 4 residues before the CDR3 end, the germline J gene is used to fill in that end. V is TRBV19 and J is TRBJ1-2, with 9 bases matching TRBD1. Germline CDR1 is FNHDT and CDR2 is SITEND (reference sequence). The CDR3 extends over 15 amino acids. Partial CDR3 DNA: TGTGCCAGCAGTCGTTCCGGACAGGGGAAATCC. Residues: CASSRSGQGKS. The entire CDR3 reads CASSRSGQGKSDYTF. The complete variable domain, with remaining parts taken from reference TRBV19 and TRBJ1-2, reads GGIITQTPKFLIGQEGQKLTLKCQQNFNHDTMYWYRQDSGKGLRLIYYSITENDLQKGDLSEGYDASREKKSSFSLTVTSAQKNEMAVFLCASSRSGQGKSDYTFGSGTRLLVI.

Worth noting for this clone: Mouse names are used for the genes. The CDR3 bases that were read are TGTGCCAGCACTCCGGGACTGGGGGCCTAT. Translation: CASTPGLGAY. The full CDR3 protein is CASTPGLGAYEQYF. The chain uses TRBV19 and TRBJ2-7; TRBD2 matches 11 bases. The CDR3 end is not reached by the read, which stops 4 residues before it; the germline J gene fills it in. This CDR3 is built from 14 residues. Trimming cost V 6 bases and J 2 bases; bases outside gene matches: 4. The germline CDR1 and CDR2 sequences are FNHDT and SITEND (reference sequence).

Worth noting for this clone: Mouse germline and gene names are used. The observed sequence ends 4 residues before the CDR3 terminus, with the missing tail filled in from the germline J gene. V and J are TRBV19 and TRBJ1-2; the match to TRBD1 covers 10 bases. Germline assignment: CDR1 FNHDT and CDR2 SITEND (reference sequence). The CDR3 is 15 amino acids. V was pared by 0 bases and J by 3 bases, with 2 bases of the junction left unmatched. CDR3 DNA, as far as it was read: TGTGCCAGCAGTATAGTGGGACAGGGGTACTCC. Its translation: CASSIVGQGYS. The full-length CDR3 reads as CASSIVGQGYSDYTF.

This clone was recorded a few times. A read error may be the cause here, since a much bigger clone is one base away. Any gene name here is a mouse gene name. The read gets to within 4 residues of the CDR3 end, and the germline J gene fills in the rest. The sample has other DNA sequences that encode this CDR3 too. This chain uses TRBV13-3 with TRBJ1-2; TRBD1 agrees at 11 bases. Losses at the gene ends were 7 bases for V and 3 bases for J; bases not matched to a gene: 2. The CDR3 runs 13 residues. Germline V gives CDR1 NNHDY, CDR2 SYVADS. The CDR3 DNA, read in part, is TGTGCCAGCCGGGACAGGGGGGACTCC. Translating it yields CASRDRGDS. The whole CDR3 region reads CASRDRGDSDYTF.

To note about this clone: Each gene name is a mouse one. Sequencing ends 4 residues short of the CDR3 end; the germline J gene provides the rest. The chain recombines TRBV1 with TRBJ2-4; 10 bases are a match to TRBD2. This CDR3 is built from 16 residues. CDR1 is NSQYPW, CDR2 LRSPGD, per germline (reference sequence). Partial CDR3 DNA: TGCACCTGCAGTGCCCTCCCGACTGGGGGGAAAAAC. It encodes CTCSALPTGGKN. The whole CDR3 protein reads CTCSALPTGGKNTLYF.

This clone came up a few times. The gene names given are mouse names. The sequenced CDR3 bases are TGTGCCAGCAGTGCAAACAGGGGC. It codes for CASSANRG. The entire CDR3 reads CASSANRGDYTF. The chain employs TRBV13-1 and TRBJ1-2, with 7 bases lining up with TRBD1. The CDR3 extends 4 residues past the end of the read, so its final part is completed from the germline J gene. Germline V gives CDR1 NSHNY, CDR2 SYGAGN. CDR3 length: 12 residues.

As for this clone: Mouse names are used for the genes. The CDR3 goes on 4 residues after the read ends, and that part is filled in from the germline J gene. The same CDR3 also results from other DNA sequences found in this sample. The rearrangement links TRBV13-1 to TRBJ2-1, with TRBD2 matching over 10 bases. The junction had 3 bases not matched to a gene; V was cut back by 3 bases and J by 6 bases. This CDR3 has 14 amino acids. The V gene's germline CDR1 is NSHNY and CDR2 SYGAGN. The chain's CDR3 is CASSVGTGVAEQFF. The CDR3 DNA, read in part, is TGTGCCAGCAGTGTCGGGACTGGGGTTGCT.

This clone came up a few times. The gene names here belong to mouse. This same CDR3 is encoded by further DNA sequences in the sample. Incomplete CDR3 DNA: TGCACCTGCAGTGCCCGGGACAGGGGAAACACA. This sequence encodes CTCSARDRGNT. From start to end, the CDR3 is CTCSARDRGNTEVFF. The J gene is TRBJ1-1, the V gene TRBV1; 10 nucleotides line up with TRBD1. The read ends 4 residues early relative to the CDR3; the germline J gene fills the gap. The germline V gene encodes CDR1 NSQYPW and CDR2 LRSPGD (reference sequence). This CDR3 has 15 residues. V lost 3 bases, J lost 1 base, and 2 bases stayed unmatched. The full variable domain, with the rest looked up from reference TRBV1 and TRBJ1-1, is VTLLEQNPRWRLVPRGQAVNLRCILKNSQYPWMSWYQQDLQKQLQWLFTLRSPGDKEVKSLPGADYLATRVTDTELRLQVANMSQGRTLYCTCSARDRGNTEVFFGKGTRLTVV.